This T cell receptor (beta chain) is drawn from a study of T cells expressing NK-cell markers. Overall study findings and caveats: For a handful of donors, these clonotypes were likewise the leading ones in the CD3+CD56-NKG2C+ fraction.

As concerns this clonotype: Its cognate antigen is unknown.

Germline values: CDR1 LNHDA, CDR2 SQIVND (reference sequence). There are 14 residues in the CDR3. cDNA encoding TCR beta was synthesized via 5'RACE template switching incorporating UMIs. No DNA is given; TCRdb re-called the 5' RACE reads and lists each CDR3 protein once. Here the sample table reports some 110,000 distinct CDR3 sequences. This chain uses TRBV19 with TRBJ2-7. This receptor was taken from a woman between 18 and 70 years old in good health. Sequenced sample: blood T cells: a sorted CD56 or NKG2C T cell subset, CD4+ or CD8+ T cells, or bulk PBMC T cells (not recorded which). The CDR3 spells CASSLAGGPDEQYF. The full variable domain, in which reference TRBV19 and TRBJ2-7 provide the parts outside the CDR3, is DGGITQSPKYLFRKEGQNVTLSCEQNLNHDAMYWYRQDPGQGLRLIYYSQIVNDFQKGDIAEGYSVSREKKESFPLTVTSAQKNPTAFYLCASSLAGGPDEQYFGPGTRLTVT.